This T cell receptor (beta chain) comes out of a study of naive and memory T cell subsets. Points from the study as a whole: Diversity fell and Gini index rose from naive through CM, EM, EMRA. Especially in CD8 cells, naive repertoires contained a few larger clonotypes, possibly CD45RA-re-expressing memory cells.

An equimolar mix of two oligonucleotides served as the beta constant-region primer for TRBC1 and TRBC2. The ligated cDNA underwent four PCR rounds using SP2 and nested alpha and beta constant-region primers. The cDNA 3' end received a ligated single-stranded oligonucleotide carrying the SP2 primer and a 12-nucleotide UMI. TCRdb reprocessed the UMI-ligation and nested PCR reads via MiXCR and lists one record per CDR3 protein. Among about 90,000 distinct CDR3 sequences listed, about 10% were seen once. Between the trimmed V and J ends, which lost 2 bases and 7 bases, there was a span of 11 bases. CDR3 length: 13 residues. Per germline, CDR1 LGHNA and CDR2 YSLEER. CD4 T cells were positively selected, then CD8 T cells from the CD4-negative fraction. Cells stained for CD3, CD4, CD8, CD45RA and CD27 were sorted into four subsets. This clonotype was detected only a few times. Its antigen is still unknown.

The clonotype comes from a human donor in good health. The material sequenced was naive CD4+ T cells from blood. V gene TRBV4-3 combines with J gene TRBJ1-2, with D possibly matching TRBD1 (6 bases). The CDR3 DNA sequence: TGCGCCAGCAGCCAAACAACAGGGTCTGGCTACACCTTC. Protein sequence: CASSQTTGSGYTF.